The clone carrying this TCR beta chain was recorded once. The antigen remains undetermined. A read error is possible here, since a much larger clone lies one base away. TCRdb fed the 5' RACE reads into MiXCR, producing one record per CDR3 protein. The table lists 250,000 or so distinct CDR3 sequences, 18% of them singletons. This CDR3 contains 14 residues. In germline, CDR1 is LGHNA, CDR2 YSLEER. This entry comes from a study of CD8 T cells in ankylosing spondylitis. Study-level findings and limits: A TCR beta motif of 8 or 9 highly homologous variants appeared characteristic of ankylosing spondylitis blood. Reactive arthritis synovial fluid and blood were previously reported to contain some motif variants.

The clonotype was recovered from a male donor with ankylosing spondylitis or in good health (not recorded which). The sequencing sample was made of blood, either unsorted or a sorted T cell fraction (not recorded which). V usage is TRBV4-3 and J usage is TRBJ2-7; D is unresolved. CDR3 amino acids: CASSQEFYSYELYF. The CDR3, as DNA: TGCGCCAGCAGCCAAGAGTTCTACAGCTACGAGCTGTACTTC.